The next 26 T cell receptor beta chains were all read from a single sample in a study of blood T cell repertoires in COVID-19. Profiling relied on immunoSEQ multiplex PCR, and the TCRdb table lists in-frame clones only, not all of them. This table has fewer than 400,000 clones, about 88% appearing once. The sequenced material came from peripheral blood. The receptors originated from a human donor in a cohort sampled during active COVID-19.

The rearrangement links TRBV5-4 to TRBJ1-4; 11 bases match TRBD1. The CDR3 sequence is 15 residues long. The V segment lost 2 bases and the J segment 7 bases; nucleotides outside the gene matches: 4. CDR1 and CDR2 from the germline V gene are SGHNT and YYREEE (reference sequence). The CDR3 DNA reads TGTGCCAGCAGCTTCCGGACAGGGGGCGGTGAAAAACTGTTTTTT. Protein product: CASSFRTGGGEKLFF.

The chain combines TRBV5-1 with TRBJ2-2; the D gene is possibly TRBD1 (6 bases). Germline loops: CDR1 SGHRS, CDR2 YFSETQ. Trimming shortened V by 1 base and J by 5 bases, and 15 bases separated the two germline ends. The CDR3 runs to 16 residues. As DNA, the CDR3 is TGCGCCAGCAGCTTGATAGGGGGTGAAAAAACCGGGGAGCTGTTTTTT. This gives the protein CASSLIGGEKTGELFF.

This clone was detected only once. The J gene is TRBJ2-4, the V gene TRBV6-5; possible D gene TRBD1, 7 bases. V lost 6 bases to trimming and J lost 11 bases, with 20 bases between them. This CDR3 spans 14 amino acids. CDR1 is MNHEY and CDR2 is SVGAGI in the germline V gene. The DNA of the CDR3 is TGTGCCAGCAGGGAGGGGGCGGAGAATAATGTTCAGTACTTC. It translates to CASREGAENNVQYF.

This CDR3 is CATVSGMSSGNTIYF. The CDR3 DNA follows: TGTGCCACCGTGTCAGGGATGAGCTCTGGAAACACCATATATTTT. The chain combines TRBV10-3 with TRBJ1-3; a weak D match, TRBD1 (5 bases). Trimming pared 10 bases from V and 0 bases from J, leaving 16 bases between. This CDR3 comprises 15 residues. CDR1 ENHRY and CDR2 SYGVKD come from the germline V gene.

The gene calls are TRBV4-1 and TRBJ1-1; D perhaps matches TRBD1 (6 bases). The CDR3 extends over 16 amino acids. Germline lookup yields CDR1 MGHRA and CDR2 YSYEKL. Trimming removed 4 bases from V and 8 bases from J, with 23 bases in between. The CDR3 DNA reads TGCGCCAGCAGCCCATACAGGGTGTGGAGTGTCATGGAAGCTTTCTTT. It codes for CASSPYRVWSVMEAFF.

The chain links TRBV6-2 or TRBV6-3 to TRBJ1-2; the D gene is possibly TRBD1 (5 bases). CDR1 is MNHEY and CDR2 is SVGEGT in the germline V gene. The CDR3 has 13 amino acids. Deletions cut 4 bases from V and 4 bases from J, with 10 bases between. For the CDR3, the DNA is TGTGCCAGCAGTTTCGACAGCTCCTATGGCTACACCTTC. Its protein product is CASSFDSSYGYTF.

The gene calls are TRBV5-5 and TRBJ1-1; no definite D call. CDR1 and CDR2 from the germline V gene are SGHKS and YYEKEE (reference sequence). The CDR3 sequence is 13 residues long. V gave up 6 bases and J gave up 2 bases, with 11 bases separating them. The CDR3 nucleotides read TGTGCCAGCACCAGACACGCTAACACTGAAGCTTTCTTT. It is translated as CASTRHANTEAFF. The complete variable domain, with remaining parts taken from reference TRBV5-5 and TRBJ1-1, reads DAGVTQSPTHLIKTRGQQVTLRCSPISGHKSVSWYQQVLGQGPQFIFQYYEKEERGRGNFPDRFSARQFPNYSSELNVNALLLGDSALYLCASTRHANTEAFFGQGTRLTVV.

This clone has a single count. The CDR3 region has the DNA TGCGCCAGCAGCCAACCCATAGCGGGGGGAGGGAATGAGCAGTTCTTC. This encodes CASSQPIAGGGNEQFF. This chain links TRBV4-1 with TRBJ2-1; 10 bases align to TRBD2. The CDR3 runs to 16 residues. Trimming cost V 2 bases and J 7 bases; bases outside gene matches: 8. Germline CDR1 reads MGHRA; CDR2 reads YSYEKL.

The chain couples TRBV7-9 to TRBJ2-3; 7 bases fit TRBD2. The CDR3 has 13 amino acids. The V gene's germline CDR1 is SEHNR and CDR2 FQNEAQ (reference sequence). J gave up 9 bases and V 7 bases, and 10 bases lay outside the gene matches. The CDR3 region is CASIPPAGETQYF. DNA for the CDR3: TGTGCCAGCATCCCCCCGGCGGGGGAGACGCAGTATTTT.

DNA for the CDR3: TGTGCCAGCAGCGGACTAGCGGGAGGGCCCGGGCAGTACTTC. Translating gives CASSGLAGGPGQYF. V and J are TRBV21-1 and TRBJ2-7; the tabulated D call, TRBD2, remains unverified against the DNA. TRBV21-1 is designated a pseudogene. This CDR3 region has 14 residues.

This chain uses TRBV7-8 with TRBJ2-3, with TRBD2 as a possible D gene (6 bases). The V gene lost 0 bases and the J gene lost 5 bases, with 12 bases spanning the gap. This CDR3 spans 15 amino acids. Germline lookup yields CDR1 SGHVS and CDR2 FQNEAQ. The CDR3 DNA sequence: TGTGCCAGCAGCTTAGCGGCCGCCGGGGGAGATACGCAGTATTTT. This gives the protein CASSLAAAGGDTQYF.

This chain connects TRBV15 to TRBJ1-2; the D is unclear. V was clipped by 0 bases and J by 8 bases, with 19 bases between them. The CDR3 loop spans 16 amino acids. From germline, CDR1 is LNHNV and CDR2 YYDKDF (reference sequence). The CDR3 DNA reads TGTGCCACCAGCAGAGATAGAGGTCGGGAACCCCCAGGCTACACCTTC. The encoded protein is CATSRDRGREPPGYTF.

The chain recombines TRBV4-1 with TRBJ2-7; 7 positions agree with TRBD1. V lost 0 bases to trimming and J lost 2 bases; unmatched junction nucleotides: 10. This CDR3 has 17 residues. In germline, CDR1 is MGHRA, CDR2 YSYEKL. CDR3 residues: CASSQDRAGGMTYEQYF. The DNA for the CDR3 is TGCGCCAGCAGCCAAGATCGGGCAGGGGGTATGACCTACGAGCAGTACTTC.

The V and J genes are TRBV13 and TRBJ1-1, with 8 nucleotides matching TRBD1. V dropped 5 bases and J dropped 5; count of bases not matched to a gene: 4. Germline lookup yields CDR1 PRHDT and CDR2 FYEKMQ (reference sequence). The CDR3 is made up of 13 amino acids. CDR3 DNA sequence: TGTGCCAGCAGCCAGGGGGCGCAGACTGAAGCTTTCTTT. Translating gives CASSQGAQTEAFF.

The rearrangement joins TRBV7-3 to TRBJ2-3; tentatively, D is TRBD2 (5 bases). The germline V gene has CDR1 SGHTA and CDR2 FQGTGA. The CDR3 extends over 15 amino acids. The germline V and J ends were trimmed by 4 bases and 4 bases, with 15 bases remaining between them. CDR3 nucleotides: TGTGCCAGCAGCTCGACGGGAACTAGGTCAGATACGCAGTATTTT. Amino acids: CASSSTGTRSDTQYF.

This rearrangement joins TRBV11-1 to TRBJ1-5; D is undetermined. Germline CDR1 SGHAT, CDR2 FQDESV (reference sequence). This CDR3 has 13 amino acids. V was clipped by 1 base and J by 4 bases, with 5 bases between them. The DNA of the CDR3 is TGTGCCAGCAGCTTAGGGCAGAATCAGCCCCAGCATTTT. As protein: CASSLGQNQPQHF.

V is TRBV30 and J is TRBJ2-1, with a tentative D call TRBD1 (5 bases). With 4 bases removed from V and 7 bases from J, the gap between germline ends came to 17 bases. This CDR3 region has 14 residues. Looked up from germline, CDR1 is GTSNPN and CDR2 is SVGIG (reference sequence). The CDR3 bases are TGTGCCTGGATGCACAGGAAAGGTCAAAATGAGCAGTTCTTC. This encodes CAWMHRKGQNEQFF.

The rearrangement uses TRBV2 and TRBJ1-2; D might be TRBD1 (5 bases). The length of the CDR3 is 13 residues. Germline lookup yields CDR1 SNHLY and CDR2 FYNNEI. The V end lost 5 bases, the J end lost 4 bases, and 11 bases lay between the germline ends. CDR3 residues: CASSSTQGYGYTF. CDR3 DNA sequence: TGTGCCAGCAGTTCGACTCAGGGCTATGGCTACACCTTC.

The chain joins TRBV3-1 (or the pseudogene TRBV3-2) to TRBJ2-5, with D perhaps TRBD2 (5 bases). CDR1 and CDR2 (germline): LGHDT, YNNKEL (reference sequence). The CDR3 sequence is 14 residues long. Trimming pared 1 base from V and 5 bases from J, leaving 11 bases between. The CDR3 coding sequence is TGTGCCAGCAGCCAAGTGAGGGTGGGGGAGACCCAGTACTTC. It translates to CASSQVRVGETQYF.

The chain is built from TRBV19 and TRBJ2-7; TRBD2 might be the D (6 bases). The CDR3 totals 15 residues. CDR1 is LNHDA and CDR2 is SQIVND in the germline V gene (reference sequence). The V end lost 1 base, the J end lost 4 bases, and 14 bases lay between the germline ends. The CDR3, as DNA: TGTGCCAGTAGTATAGGTGGGAGGTATGGATACGAGCAGTACTTC. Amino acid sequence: CASSIGGRYGYEQYF. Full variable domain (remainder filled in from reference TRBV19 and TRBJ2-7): DGGITQSPKYLFRKEGQNVTLSCEQNLNHDAMYWYRQDPGQGLRLIYYSQIVNDFQKGDIAEGYSVSREKKESFPLTVTSAQKNPTAFYLCASSIGGRYGYEQYFGPGTRLTVT.

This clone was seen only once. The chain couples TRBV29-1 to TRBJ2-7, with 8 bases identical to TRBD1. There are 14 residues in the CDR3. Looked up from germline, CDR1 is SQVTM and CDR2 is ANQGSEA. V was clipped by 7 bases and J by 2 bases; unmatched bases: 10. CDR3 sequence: CSAGGQGTPYEQYF. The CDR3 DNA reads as TGCAGCGCTGGAGGACAGGGAACCCCCTACGAGCAGTACTTC.

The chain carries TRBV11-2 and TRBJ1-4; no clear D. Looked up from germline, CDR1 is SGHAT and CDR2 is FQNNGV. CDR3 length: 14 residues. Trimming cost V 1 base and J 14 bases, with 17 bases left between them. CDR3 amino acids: CASSLARTDYNLFF. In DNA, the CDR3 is TGTGCCAGCAGCTTAGCTCGTACGGACTATAATCTGTTTTTT. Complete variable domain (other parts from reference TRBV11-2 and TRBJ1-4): EAGVAQSPRYKIIEKRQSVAFWCNPISGHATLYWYQQILGQGPKLLIQFQNNGVVDDSQLPKDRFSAERLKGVDSTLKIQPAKLEDSAVYLCASSLARTDYNLFFGSGTQLSVL.

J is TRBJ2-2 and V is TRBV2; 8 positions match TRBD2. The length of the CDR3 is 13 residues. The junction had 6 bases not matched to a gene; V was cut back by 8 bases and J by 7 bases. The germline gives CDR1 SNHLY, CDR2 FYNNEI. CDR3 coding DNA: TGTGCCAGCGCGGGGGGCCGTCGCGGGGAGCTGTTTTTT. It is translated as CASAGGRRGELFF.

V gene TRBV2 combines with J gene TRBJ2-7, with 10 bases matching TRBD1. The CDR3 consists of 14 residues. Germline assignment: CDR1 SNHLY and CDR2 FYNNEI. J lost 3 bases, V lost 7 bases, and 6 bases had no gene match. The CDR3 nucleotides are TGTGCCAGCAACGTGGGACAGGGGATCTACGAGCAGTACTTC. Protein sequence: CASNVGQGIYEQYF.

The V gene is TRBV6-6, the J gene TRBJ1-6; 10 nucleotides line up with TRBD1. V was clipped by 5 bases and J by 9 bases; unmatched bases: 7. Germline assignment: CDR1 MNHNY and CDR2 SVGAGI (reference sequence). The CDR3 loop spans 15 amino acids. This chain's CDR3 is CASSQLGTGVSPLHF. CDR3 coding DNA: TGTGCCAGCAGTCAACTAGGGACAGGGGTTTCACCCCTCCACTTT.

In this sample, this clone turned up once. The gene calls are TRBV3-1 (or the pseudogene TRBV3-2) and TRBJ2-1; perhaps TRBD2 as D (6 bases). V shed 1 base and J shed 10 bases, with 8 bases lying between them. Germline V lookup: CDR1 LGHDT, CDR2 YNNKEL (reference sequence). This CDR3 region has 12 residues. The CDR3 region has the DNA TGTGCCAGCAGCCAAGGGGACTCGGAGCAGTTCTTC. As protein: CASSQGDSEQFF.